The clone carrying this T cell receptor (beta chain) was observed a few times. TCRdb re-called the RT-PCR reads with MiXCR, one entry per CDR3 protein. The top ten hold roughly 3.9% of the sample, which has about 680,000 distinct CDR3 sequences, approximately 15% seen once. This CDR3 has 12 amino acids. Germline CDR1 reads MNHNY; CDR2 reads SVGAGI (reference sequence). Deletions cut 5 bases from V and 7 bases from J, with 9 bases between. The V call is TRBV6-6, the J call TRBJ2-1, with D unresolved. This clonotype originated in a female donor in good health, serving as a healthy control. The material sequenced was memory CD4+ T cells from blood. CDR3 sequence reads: CASSPRSNEQFF. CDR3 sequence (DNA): TGTGCCAGCAGTCCTAGATCTAATGAGCAGTTCTTC.